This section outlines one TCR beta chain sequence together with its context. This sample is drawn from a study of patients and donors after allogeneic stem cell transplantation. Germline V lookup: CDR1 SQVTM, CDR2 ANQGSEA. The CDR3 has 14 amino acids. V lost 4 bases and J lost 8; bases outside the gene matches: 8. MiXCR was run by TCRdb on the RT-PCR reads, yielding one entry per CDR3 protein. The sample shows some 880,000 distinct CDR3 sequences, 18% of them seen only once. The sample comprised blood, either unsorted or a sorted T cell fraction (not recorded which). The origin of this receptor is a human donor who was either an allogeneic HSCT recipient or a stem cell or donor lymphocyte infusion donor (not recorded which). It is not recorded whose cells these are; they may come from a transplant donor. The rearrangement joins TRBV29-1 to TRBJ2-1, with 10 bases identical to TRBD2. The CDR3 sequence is CSVVTSGRPDEQFF. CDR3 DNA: TGCAGCGTTGTGACTAGCGGGCGACCCGATGAGCAGTTCTTC.